This TCR beta chain was observed in a study of blood T cell repertoires in COVID-19. Study-wide background: Collection of acute and convalescent COVID-19 samples took place in the United States, Italy and Spain.

Germline lookup yields CDR1 LNHDA and CDR2 SQIVND (reference sequence). The length of the CDR3 is 15 residues. The germline V and J ends were trimmed by 5 bases and 8 bases, with 21 bases remaining between them. Per the authors' pipeline: By means of reference gene primer amplification, nucleated cell counts were estimated. Measured with immunoSEQ multiplex PCR; TCRdb has only the in-frame clones, and not every one. The D gene and trimming were derived from the DNA, and the V and J assignments and clone size from that table. The sample comprises roughly 140,000 clones, about 87% of which are singletons, and about 5.6% rests with the top ten.

Sequenced: peripheral blood. This TCR was recovered from a human donor in a cohort sampled during active COVID-19. The V call is TRBV19, the J call TRBJ1-2, with D unclear. The CDR3 region is CASSAPRGHLWGYTF. The CDR3 nucleotides read TGTGCCAGTAGTGCACCCCGCGGGCATCTCTGGGGCTACACCTTC.